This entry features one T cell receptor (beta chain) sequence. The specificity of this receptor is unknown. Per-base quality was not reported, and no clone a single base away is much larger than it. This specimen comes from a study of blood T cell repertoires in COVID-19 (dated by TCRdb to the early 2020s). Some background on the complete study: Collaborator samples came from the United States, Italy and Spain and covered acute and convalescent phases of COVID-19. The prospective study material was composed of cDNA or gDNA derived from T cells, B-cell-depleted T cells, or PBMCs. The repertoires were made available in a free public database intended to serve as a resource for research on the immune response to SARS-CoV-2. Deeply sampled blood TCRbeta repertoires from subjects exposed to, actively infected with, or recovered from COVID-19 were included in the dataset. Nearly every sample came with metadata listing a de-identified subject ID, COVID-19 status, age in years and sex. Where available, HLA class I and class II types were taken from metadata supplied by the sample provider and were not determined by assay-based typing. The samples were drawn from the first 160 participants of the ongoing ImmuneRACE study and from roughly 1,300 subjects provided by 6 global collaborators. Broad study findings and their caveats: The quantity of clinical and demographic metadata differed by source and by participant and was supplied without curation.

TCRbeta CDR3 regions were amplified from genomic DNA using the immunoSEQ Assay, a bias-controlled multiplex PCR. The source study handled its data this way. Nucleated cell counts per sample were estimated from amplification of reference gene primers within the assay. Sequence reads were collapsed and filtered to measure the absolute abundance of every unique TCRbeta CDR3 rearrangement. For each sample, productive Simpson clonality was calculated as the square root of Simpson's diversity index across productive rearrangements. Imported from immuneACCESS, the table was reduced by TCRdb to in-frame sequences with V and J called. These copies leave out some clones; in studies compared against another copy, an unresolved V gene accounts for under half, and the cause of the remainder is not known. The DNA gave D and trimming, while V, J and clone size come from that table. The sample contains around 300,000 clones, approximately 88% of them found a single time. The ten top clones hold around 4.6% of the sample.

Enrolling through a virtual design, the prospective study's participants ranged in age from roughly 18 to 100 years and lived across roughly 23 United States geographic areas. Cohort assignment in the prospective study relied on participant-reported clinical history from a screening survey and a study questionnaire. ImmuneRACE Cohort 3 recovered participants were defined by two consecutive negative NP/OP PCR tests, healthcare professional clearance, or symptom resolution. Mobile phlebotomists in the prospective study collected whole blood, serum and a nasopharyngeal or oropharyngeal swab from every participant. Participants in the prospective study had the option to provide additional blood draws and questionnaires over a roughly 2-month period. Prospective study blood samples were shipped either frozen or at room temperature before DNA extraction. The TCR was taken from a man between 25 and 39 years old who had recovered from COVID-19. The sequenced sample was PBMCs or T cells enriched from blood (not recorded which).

The sequence in DNA is TGTGCCAGCTCACCACCTCAGGGAAGGGTAGCTTTCTTT. Its product reads: CASSPPQGRVAFF. The V gene is TRBV18 and the J gene is TRBJ1-1; the D gene is perhaps TRBD1, from 5 matching bases. Taken from cysteine to phenylalanine, the CDR3 has 13 residues. This entry keeps only the CDR3 DNA: 39 bases, framed from base 1. The germline V gene yields KGHSH for CDR1 and LQKENI for CDR2. The V end loses 0 bases and the J end loses 10 bases, and a stretch of 12 bases separates them.